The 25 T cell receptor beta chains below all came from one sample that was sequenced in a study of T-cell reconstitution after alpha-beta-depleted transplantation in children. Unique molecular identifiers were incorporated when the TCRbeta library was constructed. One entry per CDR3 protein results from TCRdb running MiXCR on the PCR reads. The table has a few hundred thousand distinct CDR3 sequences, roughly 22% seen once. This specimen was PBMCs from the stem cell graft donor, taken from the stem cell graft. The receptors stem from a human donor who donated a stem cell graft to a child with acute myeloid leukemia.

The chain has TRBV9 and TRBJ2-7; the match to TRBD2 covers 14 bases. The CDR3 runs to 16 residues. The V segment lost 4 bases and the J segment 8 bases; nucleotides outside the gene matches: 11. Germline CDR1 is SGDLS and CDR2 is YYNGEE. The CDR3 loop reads CASSPNPGLAGEKQYF. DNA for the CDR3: TGTGCCAGCAGCCCTAATCCGGGACTAGCGGGAGAAAAGCAGTACTTC.

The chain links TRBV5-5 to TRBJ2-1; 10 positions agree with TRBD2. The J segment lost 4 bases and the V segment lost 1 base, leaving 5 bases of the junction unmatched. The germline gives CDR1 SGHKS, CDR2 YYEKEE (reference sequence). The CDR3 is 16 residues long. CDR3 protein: CASSLSSSGGYNEQFF. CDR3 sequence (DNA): TGTGCCAGCAGCTTGTCTTCTAGCGGGGGTTACAATGAGCAGTTCTTC.

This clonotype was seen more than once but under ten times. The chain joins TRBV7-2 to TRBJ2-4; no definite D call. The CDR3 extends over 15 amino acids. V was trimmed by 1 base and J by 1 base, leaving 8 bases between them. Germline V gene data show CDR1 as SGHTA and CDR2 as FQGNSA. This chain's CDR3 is CASSLGLEAKNIQYF. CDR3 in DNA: TGTGCCAGCAGCTTAGGTCTCGAGGCCAAAAACATTCAGTACTTC.

CDR3 residues: CASSLVRQGAFF. For the CDR3, the DNA is TGTGCCAGCAGCTTAGTGCGACAGGGAGCTTTCTTT. The genes are TRBV11-2 and TRBJ1-1; 7 nucleotides agree with TRBD1. Unmatched junction bases numbered 3, after V lost 1 base and J lost 10 bases. CDR3 length: 12 amino acids. Germline V gene sequence: CDR1 SGHAT, CDR2 FQNNGV.

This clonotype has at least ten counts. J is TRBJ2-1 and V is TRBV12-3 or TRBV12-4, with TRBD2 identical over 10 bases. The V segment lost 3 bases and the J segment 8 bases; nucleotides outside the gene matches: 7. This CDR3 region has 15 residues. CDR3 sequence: CASSLSGRAKYEQFF. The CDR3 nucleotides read TGTGCCAGCAGTTTGAGCGGGAGGGCCAAATATGAGCAGTTCTTC.

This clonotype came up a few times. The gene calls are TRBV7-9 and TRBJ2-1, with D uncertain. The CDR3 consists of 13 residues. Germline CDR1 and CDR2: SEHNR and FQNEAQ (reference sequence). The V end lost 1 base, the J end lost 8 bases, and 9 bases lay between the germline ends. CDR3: CASSLDSAHEQFF. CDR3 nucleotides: TGTGCCAGCAGCTTAGATTCGGCTCATGAGCAGTTCTTC.

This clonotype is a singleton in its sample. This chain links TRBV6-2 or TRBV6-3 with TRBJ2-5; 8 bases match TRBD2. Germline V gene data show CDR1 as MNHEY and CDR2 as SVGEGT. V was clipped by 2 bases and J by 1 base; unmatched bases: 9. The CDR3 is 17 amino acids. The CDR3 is CASSYPLLAEPQETQYF. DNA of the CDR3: TGTGCCAGCAGTTACCCGTTACTAGCGGAACCCCAAGAGACCCAGTACTTC.

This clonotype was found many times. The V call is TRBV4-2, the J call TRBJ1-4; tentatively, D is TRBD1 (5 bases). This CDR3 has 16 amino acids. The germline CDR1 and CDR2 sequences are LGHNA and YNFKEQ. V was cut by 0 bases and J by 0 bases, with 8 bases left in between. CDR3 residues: CASSQDRTPTNEKLFF. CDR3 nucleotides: TGTGCCAGCAGCCAAGATAGGACACCAACTAATGAAAAACTGTTTTTT.

This CDR3 reads CASKAGTDTQYF. The CDR3 DNA reads TGCGCCAGCAAGGCAGGCACAGATACGCAGTATTTT. The J gene is TRBJ2-3, the V gene TRBV4-1, with D uncertain. The V and J ends lost 7 bases and 1 base respectively, with 6 bases between them. CDR1 and CDR2 (germline): MGHRA, YSYEKL. This CDR3 spans 12 amino acids.

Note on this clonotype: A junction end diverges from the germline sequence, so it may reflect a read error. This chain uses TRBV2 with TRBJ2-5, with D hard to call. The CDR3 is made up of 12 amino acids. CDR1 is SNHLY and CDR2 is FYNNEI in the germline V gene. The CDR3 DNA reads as TGTGCCAGCTGTGACCTGGCGGAGACCCAGTACTTC. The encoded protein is CASCDLAETQYF.

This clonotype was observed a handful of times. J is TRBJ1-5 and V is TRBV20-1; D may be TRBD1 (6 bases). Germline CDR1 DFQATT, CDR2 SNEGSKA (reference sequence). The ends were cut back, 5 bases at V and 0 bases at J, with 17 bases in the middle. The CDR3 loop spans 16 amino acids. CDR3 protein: CSAGAMEGDSNQPQHF. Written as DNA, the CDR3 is TGCAGTGCTGGAGCGATGGAGGGGGATAGCAATCAGCCCCAGCATTTT.

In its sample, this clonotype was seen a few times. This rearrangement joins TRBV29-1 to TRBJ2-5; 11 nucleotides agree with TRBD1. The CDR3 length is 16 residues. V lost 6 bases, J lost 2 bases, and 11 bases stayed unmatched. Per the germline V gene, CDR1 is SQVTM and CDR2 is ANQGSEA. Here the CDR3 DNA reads TGCAGCGTAGAGCAGTACCGGGACAGGGGGCAAGAGACCCAGTACTTC. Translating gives CSVEQYRDRGQETQYF.

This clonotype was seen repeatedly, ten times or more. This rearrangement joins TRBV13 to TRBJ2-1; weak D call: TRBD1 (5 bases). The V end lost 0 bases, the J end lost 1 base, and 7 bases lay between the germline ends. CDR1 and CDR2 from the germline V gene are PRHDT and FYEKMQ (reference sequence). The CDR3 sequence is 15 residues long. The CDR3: CASSLGAGSYNEQFF. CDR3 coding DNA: TGTGCCAGCAGCTTAGGGGCAGGGTCCTACAATGAGCAGTTCTTC.

CDR3 residues: CSVRVGGTDTQYF. The CDR3 region has the DNA TGCAGCGTTAGGGTGGGGGGAACAGATACGCAGTATTTT. The chain has TRBV29-1 and TRBJ2-3; weak D call: TRBD2 (6 bases). This CDR3 contains 13 residues. V was shortened by 5 bases and J by 3 bases, with 12 bases between the two germline ends. Germline V gene sequence: CDR1 SQVTM, CDR2 ANQGSEA.

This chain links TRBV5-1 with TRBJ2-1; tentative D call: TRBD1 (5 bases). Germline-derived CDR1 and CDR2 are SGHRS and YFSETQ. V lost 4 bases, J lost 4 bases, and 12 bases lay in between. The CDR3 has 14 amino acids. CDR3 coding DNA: TGCGCCAGCAGCCAGACCGACAGTTACAATGAGCAGTTCTTC. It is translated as CASSQTDSYNEQFF. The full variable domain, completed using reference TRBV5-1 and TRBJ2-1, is KAGVTQTPRYLIKTRGQQVTLSCSPISGHRSVSWYQQTPGQGLQFLFEYFSETQRNKGNFPGRFSGRQFSNSRSEMNVSTLELGDSALYLCASSQTDSYNEQFFGPGTRLTVL.

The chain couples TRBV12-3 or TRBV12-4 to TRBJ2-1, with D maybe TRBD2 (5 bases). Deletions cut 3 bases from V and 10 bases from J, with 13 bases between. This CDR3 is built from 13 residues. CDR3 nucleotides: TGTGCCAGCAGTTTGGAGGTCGGGAACGAGCAGTTCTTC. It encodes CASSLEVGNEQFF.

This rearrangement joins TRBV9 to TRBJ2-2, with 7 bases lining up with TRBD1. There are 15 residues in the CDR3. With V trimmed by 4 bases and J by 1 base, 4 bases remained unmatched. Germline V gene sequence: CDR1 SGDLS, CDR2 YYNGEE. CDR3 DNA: TGTGCCAGCAGCATAACAGGGGAGAACACCGGGGAGCTGTTTTTT. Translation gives CASSITGENTGELFF.

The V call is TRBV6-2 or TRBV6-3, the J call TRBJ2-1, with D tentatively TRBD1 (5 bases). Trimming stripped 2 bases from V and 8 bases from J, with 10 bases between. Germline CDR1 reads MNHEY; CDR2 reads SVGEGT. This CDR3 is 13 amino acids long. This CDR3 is CASSYDMGHEQFF. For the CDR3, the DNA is TGTGCCAGCAGTTACGACATGGGGCATGAGCAGTTCTTC.

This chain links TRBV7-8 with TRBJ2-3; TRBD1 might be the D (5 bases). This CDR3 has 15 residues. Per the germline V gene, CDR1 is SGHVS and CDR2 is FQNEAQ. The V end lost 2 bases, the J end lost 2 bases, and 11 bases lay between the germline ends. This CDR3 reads CASSLQAGYTDTQYF. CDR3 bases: TGTGCCAGCAGCTTACAGGCAGGGTACACAGATACGCAGTATTTT. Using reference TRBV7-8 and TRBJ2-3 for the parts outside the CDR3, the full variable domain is GAGVSQSPRYKVAKRGQDVALRCDPISGHVSLFWYQQALGQGPEFLTYFQNEAQLDKSGLPSDRFFAERPEGSVSTLKIQRTQQEDSAVYLCASSLQAGYTDTQYFGPGTRLTVL.

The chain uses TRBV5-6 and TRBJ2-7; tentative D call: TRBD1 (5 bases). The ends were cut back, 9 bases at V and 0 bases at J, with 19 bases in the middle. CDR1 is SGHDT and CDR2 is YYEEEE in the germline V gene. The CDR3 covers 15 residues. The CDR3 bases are TGTGCCATGGGCCTGGGGCTCCTCAGCTCCTACGAGCAGTACTTC. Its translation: CAMGLGLLSSYEQYF.

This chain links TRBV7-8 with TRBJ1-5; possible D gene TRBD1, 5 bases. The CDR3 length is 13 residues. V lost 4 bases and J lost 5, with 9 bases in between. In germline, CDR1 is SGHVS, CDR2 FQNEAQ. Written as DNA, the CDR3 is TGTGCCAGCAGCTCTATAGGGGATCAGCCCCAGCATTTT. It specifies CASSSIGDQPQHF.

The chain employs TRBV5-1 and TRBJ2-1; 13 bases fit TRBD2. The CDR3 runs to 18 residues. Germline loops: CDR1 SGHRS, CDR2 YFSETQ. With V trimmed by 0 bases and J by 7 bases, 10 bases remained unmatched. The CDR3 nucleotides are TGCGCCAGCAGCTTGGAACTAGCGGGAGGGCCTCTCGGGAATGAGCAGTTCTTC. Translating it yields CASSLELAGGPLGNEQFF.

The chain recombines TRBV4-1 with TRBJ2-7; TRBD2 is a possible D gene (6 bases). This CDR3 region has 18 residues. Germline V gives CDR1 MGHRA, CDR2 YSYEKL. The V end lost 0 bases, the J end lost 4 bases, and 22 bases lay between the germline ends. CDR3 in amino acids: CASSQESARGLAYYEQYF. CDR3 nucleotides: TGCGCCAGCAGCCAAGAGTCGGCGCGTGGGCTAGCGTATTACGAGCAGTACTTC.

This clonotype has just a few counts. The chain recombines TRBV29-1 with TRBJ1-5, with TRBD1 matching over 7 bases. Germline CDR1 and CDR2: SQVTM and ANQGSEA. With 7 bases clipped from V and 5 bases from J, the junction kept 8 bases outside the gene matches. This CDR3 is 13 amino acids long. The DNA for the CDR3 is TGCAGCGCCCTAGGGGGCGGCGATCAGCCCCAGCATTTT. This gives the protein CSALGGGDQPQHF.

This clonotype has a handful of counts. The CDR3 DNA is TGTGCCAGCAGCGCGACCCCCGGGATAACGGATGAAAAACTGTTTTTT. As protein: CASSATPGITDEKLFF. The chain combines TRBV9 with TRBJ1-4; D uncertain. Trimming removed 3 bases at V and 6 bases at J, with 18 bases between. CDR3 length: 16 residues. Germline V gene sequence: CDR1 SGDLS, CDR2 YYNGEE.